A selection of T cell receptor beta chains follows, all from one sample in a study of blood T cell repertoires in COVID-19. TCRdb keeps only in-frame clones here, not all; method: immunoSEQ multiplex PCR. The sample lists 250,000 to 350,000 clones, around 90% seen once, with about 2.2% in the top ten. The material sequenced was peripheral blood. These receptors were collected from a woman in her forties or fifties who had recovered from COVID-19. Both conserved end residues are part of each CDR3. The D gene is left open where the match is weak. Clone size is given for some rows only: seen once, a few or many times, or a class if the clone is expanded.

CDR3nt,CDR3aa,v_gene,abundance,d_gene,j_gene
TGCGCCAGCAGCTCGATTCCCGGGACTAGCCGCGAGCAGTACTTC,CASSSIPGTSREQYF,TRBV4-1,few,TRBD2,TRBJ2-7
TGTGCCAGCAGCTTACGGGACAGGGGGCCTGAGACCCAGTACTTC,CASSLRDRGPETQYF,TRBV7-9,NA,TRBD1,TRBJ2-5
TGCGCCAGCAGTAGAGACCAGGGCACAGATACGCAGTATTTT,CASSRDQGTDTQYF,TRBV5-1,NA,NA,TRBJ2-3
TGTGCCAGCAGCCAAGAATGGGACCTCCGGGAGGGGAAAAACTATGGCTACACCTTC,CASSQEWDLREGKNYGYTF,TRBV3-1/TRBV3-2,NA,NA,TRBJ1-2
TGTGCCACCAGCAGAGATCTTCCGGTCCTGGCCTACGAGCAGTACTTC,CATSRDLPVLAYEQYF,TRBV15,NA,NA,TRBJ2-7
TGTGCCAGCAGTTTACCGTCCCAGGGCTTGGGCACTGAAGCTTTCTTT,CASSLPSQGLGTEAFF,TRBV28,NA,NA,TRBJ1-1
TGTGCCAGCAGACCCGCAGCGGGGGAACGAGAGACCCAGTACTTC,CASRPAAGERETQYF,TRBV28,NA,TRBD2,TRBJ2-5
TGTGCCAGCAGCCACGTTTCGGGGAACACCATATATTTT,CASSHVSGNTIYF,TRBV11-2,few,NA,TRBJ1-3
TGTGCCACCAGCTGGACTTCCCAGGAGCAGTACTTC,CATSWTSQEQYF,TRBV15,NA,NA,TRBJ2-7
TGTGCCAGCAGTTTTGGGGGGGCCAGGTCGGCTAACTATGGCTACACCTTC,CASSFGGARSANYGYTF,TRBV28,NA,NA,TRBJ1-2
TGTGCCAGCAGCCAAGAATCTATACCCGAAAAACTGTTTTTT,CASSQESIPEKLFF,TRBV4-2,NA,NA,TRBJ1-4
TGTGCCAGCAGCTTAAATCCGGGTTACACTGAAGCTTTCTTT,CASSLNPGYTEAFF,TRBV7-2,few,NA,TRBJ1-1
TGTGCCAGCAGCCAGGGGCTAGGCTCCTACGAGCAGTACTTC,CASSQGLGSYEQYF,TRBV3-1/TRBV3-2,NA,NA,TRBJ2-7
TGTGCCAGCAGCACACAGGGCTCTGGAAACACCATATATTTT,CASSTQGSGNTIYF,TRBV5-6,NA,NA,TRBJ1-3
TGCAGCGTTGCGAAGGGGACTTACAATGAGCAGTTCTTC,CSVAKGTYNEQFF,TRBV29-1,NA,NA,TRBJ2-1
TGTGCCAGCAGCAAAAACGGGTCTGGTGGTTCACCCCTCCACTTT,CASSKNGSGGSPLHF,TRBV21-1,NA,NA,TRBJ1-6
TGTGCCAGTAGTATAGATCGATCAGGGACAGGGCTTGGCTCGGGCTACACCTTC,CASSIDRSGTGLGSGYTF,TRBV19,NA,TRBD1,TRBJ1-2
TGTGCCAGCAGCTTAGACGGGGGAGGGAACTATGGCTACACCTTC,CASSLDGGGNYGYTF,TRBV5-8,NA,NA,TRBJ1-2
TGTGCCAGCAGCCGGGACAGGGCAATATCTGGAAACACCATATATTTT,CASSRDRAISGNTIYF,TRBV2,NA,TRBD1,TRBJ1-3
TGTGCCAGCAGCTTGGCCGACGGGATGAGCACAGATACGCAGTATTTT,CASSLADGMSTDTQYF,TRBV5-6,NA,NA,TRBJ2-3
TGTGCCAGCAGCGAAAGCCTCCGCGCTGAAAAACTGTTTTTT,CASSESLRAEKLFF,TRBV2,NA,NA,TRBJ1-4
TGTGCCAGCAGCCAAGACAGGGGAAACTATGGCTACACCTTC,CASSQDRGNYGYTF,TRBV7-2,NA,TRBD1,TRBJ1-2
TGTGCCATCCCGACCCTTCTTCTAGCGGGAACGGGCAATGAGCAGTTCTTC,CAIPTLLLAGTGNEQFF,TRBV21-1,NA,NA,TRBJ2-1
TGTGCCAGCAGTCCTACTAGCGGCGAGCAGTACTTC,CASSPTSGEQYF,TRBV2,NA,TRBD2,TRBJ2-7
TGTGCCAGCACCAAAGGGGGCCAAGGCCCCTACGAGCAGTACTTC,CASTKGGQGPYEQYF,TRBV9,NA,TRBD1,TRBJ2-7
TGTGCCAGCAGCCTAGGGCAGGGGAGTGGCTACACCTTC,CASSLGQGSGYTF,TRBV7-3,NA,NA,TRBJ1-2
TGTGCCAGCAGCTTAGTTCTAGCGGGATTACCAGATACGCAGTATTTT,CASSLVLAGLPDTQYF,TRBV7-9,NA,TRBD2,TRBJ2-3
TGCGCCAGCAGCCCGAGACTAGCGGGAGTCTACGAGCAGTACTTC,CASSPRLAGVYEQYF,TRBV5-1,NA,TRBD2,TRBJ2-7
TGTGCCACCAGCAGAGGGGGCGCGTGGTACACTGAAGCTTTCTTT,CATSRGGAWYTEAFF,TRBV15,NA,NA,TRBJ1-1